This is a list of T cell receptor beta chains from one sample in a study of T cells in localized non-small cell lung cancer. The protocol was immunoSEQ multiplex PCR, while the TCRdb copy is restricted to in-frame clones and leaves out a portion. The top ten hold 19% of the sample, which has about 2,100 clones, roughly 30% seen once. The specimen comprised normal lung tissue next to the tumor, sampled before any cancer treatment. Every receptor here comes from a male donor older than 55 with stage I squamous cell lung carcinoma. CDR3s leave out the opening cysteine and the closing phenylalanine or tryptophan. Fields, in order: CDR3 protein, V gene, J gene.

CDR3 protein: ASSSGGATYEQY; V gene: TRBV11-3; J gene: TRBJ2-7
CDR3 protein: ASGIRDRGTGELF; V gene: TRBV19; J gene: TRBJ2-2
CDR3 protein: ASSHVNEQF; V gene: TRBV14; J gene: TRBJ2-1
CDR3 protein: SVELRGLAGYT; V gene: TRBV29-1; J gene: TRBJ1-2
CDR3 protein: ASSETGSNSPLH; V gene: TRBV6-8; J gene: TRBJ1-6
CDR3 protein: ASSQASGRDEQY; V gene: TRBV11-3; J gene: TRBJ2-7
CDR3 protein: ASSHQLAGGQDKNIQY; V gene: TRBV11-3; J gene: TRBJ2-4
CDR3 protein: ASAGLGGFVETQY; V gene: TRBV28; J gene: TRBJ2-5
CDR3 protein: ASSLQQGGPYEQY; V gene: TRBV18; J gene: TRBJ2-7
CDR3 protein: ASSKATGQGTNEQF; V gene: TRBV6-8; J gene: TRBJ2-1
CDR3 protein: ASSPGWNTGELF; V gene: TRBV6-8; J gene: TRBJ2-2
CDR3 protein: ASSTGRNTEAF; V gene: TRBV19; J gene: TRBJ1-1
CDR3 protein: ASSSLMSPIPNEQF; V gene: TRBV6-8; J gene: TRBJ2-1
CDR3 protein: ASSGRDRGLSGNQPQH; V gene: TRBV6-8; J gene: TRBJ1-5